This T cell receptor beta chain was sequenced in a study of blood T cell repertoires in COVID-19 (TCRdb year 2020). Regarding the study in general: The collaborator samples originated in the United States, Italy and Spain and spanned the acute and convalescent phases of COVID-19. The material from the prospective study consisted of cDNA or gDNA derived from T cells, B-cell-depleted T cells, or PBMCs. The dataset comprised deeply sampled blood TCRbeta repertoires from subjects exposed to, actively infected with, or recovered from COVID-19. The repertoires were made available in a free public database intended to serve as a resource for research on the immune response to SARS-CoV-2. Samples came from the ongoing ImmuneRACE study (first 160 participants) plus 1,254 subjects from 6 global collaborators. Nearly every sample came with metadata listing a de-identified subject ID, COVID-19 status, age in years and sex. Where available, HLA class I and class II types were taken from metadata supplied by the sample provider and were not determined by assay-based typing.

Collaborating institutions collected whole blood in K2EDTA tubes following their own protocols. For TCRbeta analysis, collaborators shipped samples as frozen whole blood, isolated PBMCs, or DNA extracted from either of those sample types. TCRbeta CDR3 regions were amplified from genomic DNA by means of the immunoSEQ Assay, a bias-controlled multiplex PCR. The study's processing was this. The number of nucleated cells in each sample was estimated from the amplification of reference gene primers within the assay. To quantify the absolute abundance of each unique TCRbeta CDR3 rearrangement, sequence reads were collapsed and filtered. For each sample, productive Simpson clonality was calculated as the square root of Simpson's diversity index across productive rearrangements. TCRdb holds this immuneACCESS table with in-frame rearrangements only. Some clones are missing; in checked studies, unresolved V genes explain under half, and the rest has no known cause. V, J and clone size derive from that table, while D and trimming were established from the DNA sequence. This sample is represented by 140,000 to 150,000 clones; roughly 88% of them were singletons. About a tenth of the sample lies in the top ten.

The study at large found these results: The amount of clinical and demographic metadata varied by source and participant and was provided uncurated.

The CDR3 has 15 amino acids, counting the end cysteine and phenylalanine. This entry keeps only the CDR3 DNA: 45 bases, framed from base 1. CDR1 and CDR2, looked up from the germline V gene, are MGHRA and YSYEKL. V is pared back by 4 bases and J by 2 bases, with 14 bases lying between the germline termini. Notes on this clone: Its target antigen remains unknown. Per-nucleotide qualities are absent, and no much larger clonotype sits a single base away.

The sample consisted of peripheral blood. Recombination linked TRBV4-1 to TRBJ1-2; a tentative D match to TRBD1 spans 6 bases. The origin of this receptor is a man between 60 and 75 years old with active or convalescent COVID-19. The sequence in DNA is TGCGCCAGCAGCCCTAGCGGGGGGCGCAACTATGGCTACACCTTC. Its translation reads: CASSPSGGRNYGYTF.